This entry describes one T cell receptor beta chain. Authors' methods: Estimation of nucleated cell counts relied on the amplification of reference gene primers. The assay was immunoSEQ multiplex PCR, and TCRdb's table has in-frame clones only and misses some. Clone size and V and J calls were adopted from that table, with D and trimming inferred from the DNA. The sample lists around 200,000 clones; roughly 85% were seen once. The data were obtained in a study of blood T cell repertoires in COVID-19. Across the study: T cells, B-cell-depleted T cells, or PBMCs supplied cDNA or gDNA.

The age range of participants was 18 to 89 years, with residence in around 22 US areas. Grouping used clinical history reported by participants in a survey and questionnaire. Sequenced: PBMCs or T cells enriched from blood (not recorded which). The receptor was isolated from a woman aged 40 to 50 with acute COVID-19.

DNA for the CDR3: TGTGCCAGCAGTTTATTGTCGGACAGGGTGGCGCAGGGCTACACCTTC. This gives the protein CASSLLSDRVAQGYTF. The V and J genes are TRBV28 and TRBJ1-2; 8 positions agree with TRBD1. Looked up from germline, CDR1 is MDHEN and CDR2 is SYDVKM. After removal of 1 base from V and 8 bases from J, the junction contained 12 bases not matched to a gene. The CDR3 runs 16 residues.